These 10 T cell receptor beta chains were sequenced from one sample in a study of blood T cell repertoires in COVID-19. Libraries were prepared by immunoSEQ multiplex PCR; TCRdb keeps only in-frame clonotypes and omits some of them. Of about 170,000 clones listed, about 83% are singletons. Sequences were obtained from peripheral blood. The source of these receptors is a woman aged 70-85 years who had recovered from COVID-19.

V and J are TRBV7-8 and TRBJ1-5; a possible D gene is TRBD1 (5 bases). Trimming took off 7 bases at V and 8 bases at J, with 21 bases between the two ends. The CDR3 runs to 15 residues. Germline CDR1 and CDR2: SGHVS and FQNEAQ. The CDR3 coding sequence is TGTGCCAGCACCCCCGGGCCGACAGAAATCAAGCCCCAGCATTTT. It specifies CASTPGPTEIKPQHF.

This chain links TRBV5-1 with TRBJ1-4, with 11 nucleotides matching TRBD1. Per the germline V gene, CDR1 is SGHRS and CDR2 is YFSETQ. The CDR3 length is 14 residues. V lost 6 bases, J lost 7 bases, and 5 bases stayed unmatched. CDR3: CASKAGTGGEKLFF. The CDR3 coding sequence is TGCGCCAGCAAAGCCGGGACAGGGGGTGAAAAACTGTTTTTT.

The V and J genes are TRBV20-1 and TRBJ2-1; TRBD2 matches 7 bases. J lost 11 bases, V lost 3 bases, and 4 bases had no gene match. Germline assignment: CDR1 DFQATT and CDR2 SNEGSKA (reference sequence). This CDR3 has 11 amino acids. The DNA for the CDR3 is TGCAGTGCTAGGGGACTAACTAAGCAGTTCTTC. Translation gives CSARGLTKQFF.

The chain has TRBV5-4 and TRBJ2-3; 12 bases map to TRBD2. The length of the CDR3 is 16 residues. V was pared by 4 bases and J by 5 bases, with 8 bases of the junction left unmatched. Germline CDR1 SGHNT, CDR2 YYREEE (reference sequence). This chain's CDR3 is CASSATSGGRGDTQYF. In nucleotides, the CDR3 is TGTGCCAGCAGCGCCACTAGCGGGGGGCGAGGAGATACGCAGTATTTT.

The chain couples TRBV10-3 to TRBJ2-7; the match to TRBD1 covers 9 bases. The germline gives CDR1 ENHRY, CDR2 SYGVKD. Germline trimming cut 10 bases from V and 2 bases from J; bases unmatched to any gene: 9. The length of the CDR3 is 14 residues. In DNA form, the CDR3 reads TGTGCCACGACCGGGACAGGGCTCGCCTACGAGCAGTACTTC. It is translated as CATTGTGLAYEQYF.

The chain is built from TRBV18 and TRBJ2-4; TRBD2 matches 7 bases. Germline V lookup: CDR1 KGHSH, CDR2 LQKENI. The V segment lost 3 bases and the J segment 7 bases; nucleotides outside the gene matches: 12. The CDR3 consists of 16 residues. CDR3 nucleotide sequence: TGTGCCAGCTCACCCCCTGGCGGGGGAGTAGGGAACATTCAGTACTTC. Its protein product is CASSPPGGGVGNIQYF.

The sample holds one count of this clone. V gene TRBV11-3 combines with J gene TRBJ1-1, with D possibly matching TRBD1 (5 bases). Germline lookup yields CDR1 SGHNT and CDR2 YENEEA. CDR3 size: 13 residues. The germline V and J ends were trimmed by 1 base and 9 bases, with 12 bases remaining between them. CDR3 in amino acids: CASSLGRAHQAFF. The CDR3 nucleotides are TGTGCCAGCAGCTTAGGCAGGGCCCATCAAGCTTTCTTT.

The chain recombines TRBV5-1 with TRBJ2-6; 7 positions agree with TRBD1. This CDR3 spans 18 amino acids. The ends lost 3 bases at V and 0 bases at J; junction bases unmatched: 9. Germline CDR1 reads SGHRS; CDR2 reads YFSETQ. The CDR3 nucleotides are TGCGCCAGCAGCTCCACACAGGGGCTGAGCTCTGGGGCCAACGTCCTGACTTTC. Protein sequence: CASSSTQGLSSGANVLTF.

The V and J genes are TRBV5-4 and TRBJ2-2; 14 bases are a match to TRBD2. Germline loops: CDR1 SGHNT, CDR2 YYREEE (reference sequence). CDR3 size: 16 residues. V was clipped by 4 bases and J by 7 bases; unmatched bases: 6. The CDR3 loop reads CASSPGLAGVVGELFF. In DNA, the CDR3 is TGTGCCAGCAGCCCGGGACTAGCGGGAGTGGTCGGGGAGCTGTTTTTT.

The V and J genes are TRBV6-5 and TRBJ1-4; 9 nucleotides line up with TRBD1. The CDR3 covers 14 residues. With V trimmed by 5 bases and J by 8 bases, 6 bases remained unmatched. Germline CDR1 MNHEY, CDR2 SVGAGI. The CDR3 sequence is CASSRDREREKLFF. CDR3 DNA sequence: TGTGCCAGCAGTAGGGACAGGGAAAGGGAAAAACTGTTTTTT.